One sample yielded the 12 T cell receptor beta chains listed below, sequenced in a study of blood T cells in healthy people across ages. Together with a sample-barcoded 5' primer, a J-beta primer mix was included in a second PCR lasting roughly 7 to 11 cycles. TCRdb ran MiXCR on the 5' RACE reads and lists one entry per CDR3 protein. Of hundreds of thousands of distinct CDR3 sequences in the sample, 21% were seen once. The sequencing sample was made of blood. The receptor set was obtained from a man aged 65-85 years in good health.

The V and J genes are TRBV4-1 and TRBJ1-4; weak D call: TRBD1 (6 bases). The CDR3 sequence is 14 residues long. Looked up from germline, CDR1 is MGHRA and CDR2 is YSYEKL. V was clipped by 5 bases and J by 14 bases, with 21 bases between them. This chain's CDR3 is CASSAPLTGGGLFF. CDR3 DNA: TGCGCCAGCAGCGCCCCACTGACGGGGGGCGGGCTGTTTTTT.

Worth noting for this clonotype: A read error may account for a junction end that differs from germline. CDR3: CATSESPGWDTEAFF. The CDR3 nucleotides read TGTGCCACCAGTGAGTCCCCCGGGTGGGACACTGAAGCTTTCTTT. The gene calls are TRBV10-3 and TRBJ1-1; D is unclear. CDR3 size: 15 residues. In germline, CDR1 is ENHRY, CDR2 SYGVKD.

The sample holds a few counts of this clonotype. V is TRBV6-1 and J is TRBJ1-1, with D hard to call. CDR1 and CDR2 (germline): MNHNS, SASEGT. V lost 7 bases to trimming and J lost 5 bases, with 29 bases between them. The CDR3 contains 18 residues. DNA for the CDR3: TGTGCCAGCACCGACGGACTGAGGGTATCTTATCCCACTACTGAAGCTTTCTTT. Translation gives CASTDGLRVSYPTTEAFF.

The rearrangement joins TRBV7-2 to TRBJ2-5; tentatively, D is TRBD2 (6 bases). The DNA end is a closer match to TRBJ2-1, so the J assignment may be wrong. Germline V gene sequence: CDR1 SGHTA, CDR2 FQGNSA. CDR3 length: 14 amino acids. The CDR3 sequence: CASSIFPAGGEQFF. As DNA, the CDR3 is TGTGCCAGCAGCATTTTTCCTGCCGGGGGTGAGCAGTTCTTC.

J is TRBJ2-5 and V is TRBV4-1; D possibly corresponds to TRBD1 (6 bases). The DNA matches TRBJ2-7 better at its end, which makes the J call doubtful. This CDR3 contains 16 residues. In germline, CDR1 is MGHRA, CDR2 YSYEKL. The CDR3 here is CASSRSRDTFSYEQYF. The CDR3 bases are TGCGCCAGCAGCCGTAGCCGGGACACCTTCTCCTACGAGCAGTACTTC.

This clonotype was detected a few times. At one end, the junction sequence differs from germline, possibly due to a read error. The chain recombines TRBV4-3 with TRBJ1-1; D ambiguous. The CDR3 loop spans 13 amino acids. Germline CDR1 LGHNA, CDR2 YSLEER. CDR3 region: CAGSQVTNTEAFF. CDR3 DNA: TGCGCCGGCAGCCAAGTAACCAACACTGAAGCTTTCTTT.

This clonotype has more than one count but fewer than ten. The V gene is TRBV28, the J gene TRBJ2-7; D gene unclear. The CDR3 consists of 15 residues. Germline CDR1 is MDHEN and CDR2 is SYDVKM. The V gene lost 0 bases and the J gene lost 5 bases, with 14 bases spanning the gap. This chain's CDR3 is CASSLWDSSRDEQYF. CDR3 coding DNA: TGTGCCAGCAGTTTATGGGATTCCAGTCGCGACGAGCAGTACTTC.

This clonotype was recorded at least ten times. The J gene is TRBJ2-7, the V gene TRBV7-9; no clear D. V dropped 1 base and J dropped 3 bases, with 7 bases sitting between them. CDR3 length equals 13 residues. Looked up from germline, CDR1 is SEHNR and CDR2 is FQNEAQ (reference sequence). The CDR3 spells CASSLVGGYEQYF. For the CDR3, the DNA is TGTGCCAGCAGCTTAGTGGGTGGCTACGAGCAGTACTTC.

The genes are TRBV9 and TRBJ1-1; no clear D gene. Trimming left V 0 bases short and J 5 bases short, with 11 bases between. CDR1 is SGDLS and CDR2 is YYNGEE in the germline V gene. CDR3 size: 14 residues. The CDR3 DNA is TGTGCCAGCAGCGTAGAGGGCAGACCAACTGAAGCTTTCTTT. It encodes CASSVEGRPTEAFF.

This clonotype was counted many times. The genes are TRBV28 and TRBJ2-2; tentative D call: TRBD1 (6 bases). V lost 6 bases and J 6 bases, leaving 11 bases between the germline ends. Germline V gene lookup returns CDR1 MDHEN and CDR2 SYDVKM. CDR3 length: 13 residues. In DNA form, the CDR3 reads TGTGCCAGCAGCCCACAGGGTCCCGGGGAGCTGTTTTTT. It yields the protein CASSPQGPGELFF.

The V and J genes are TRBV29-1 and TRBJ2-4; 12 nucleotides agree with TRBD1. The CDR3 has 14 residues. CDR1 and CDR2 (germline): SQVTM, ANQGSEA. The junction had 2 bases not matched to a gene; V was cut back by 6 bases and J by 2 bases. Here the CDR3 DNA reads TGCAGCGTGGGACAGGGGGCTACCAAAAACATTCAGTACTTC. This codes for CSVGQGATKNIQYF.

This chain links TRBV10-3 with TRBJ2-3; D is perhaps TRBD2 (5 bases). This CDR3 region has 16 residues. Trimming removed 3 bases at V and 0 bases at J, with 13 bases between. Germline V lookup: CDR1 ENHRY, CDR2 SYGVKD. The CDR3 DNA reads as TGTGCCATCAGTGAAATAGCGCAGCCTAGCACAGATACGCAGTATTTT. This gives the protein CAISEIAQPSTDTQYF.